Listed below are T cell receptor beta chains from one sample, sequenced in a study of blood T cell repertoires in COVID-19. Some clones are missing from TCRdb's copy, which holds only in-frame ones; the method was immunoSEQ multiplex PCR. Among around 620,000 clones, about nine tenths were seen once, and the ten largest hold 0.2% to 0.3%. The specimen sequenced was peripheral blood. The source of these receptors is a woman aged 18-35 years with acute or convalescent COVID-19. The CDR3 runs from the conserved cysteine through the conserved F or W. The D gene is left open where the match is weak. Not every row has a clone size; where given, it reads once, few, many or a size class.

j_call clone_size d_call v_call cdr3_aa cdr3_nt
TRBJ1-1 - - TRBV12-5 CASGTSNGGGNRAFF TGTGCTAGTGGCACCTCAAACGGGGGGGGCAACCGGGCTTTCTTT
TRBJ2-7 once - TRBV7-6 CASSLGAGLSYEQYF TGTGCCAGCAGCTTAGGGGCTGGGCTTTCCTACGAGCAGTACTTC
TRBJ2-1 - TRBD2 TRBV6-4 CASTGQAGGGNEQFF TGTGCCTCCACGGGTCAAGCGGGAGGGGGGAATGAGCAGTTCTTC
TRBJ1-6 - TRBD1 TRBV4-3 CASSPGQGYSPLHF TGCGCCAGCAGCCCCGGACAGGGCTATTCACCCCTCCACTTT
TRBJ2-3 - - TRBV5-1 CASSLWQDTDTQYF TGCGCCAGCAGCTTGTGGCAGGACACAGATACGCAGTATTTT
TRBJ2-7 - TRBD2 TRBV12-5 CASGLVTAGAPYEQYF TGTGCTAGTGGTTTGGTAACAGCGGGGGCCCCCTACGAGCAGTACTTC
TRBJ1-3 - TRBD1 TRBV4-3 CASSQGDRVSGNTIYF TGCGCCAGCAGCCAAGGGGACAGGGTCTCTGGAAACACCATATATTTT
TRBJ2-7 once - TRBV29-1 CSVEDRHPQGEF TGCAGCGTTGAAGATCGGCACCCCCAGGGTGAATTC
TRBJ1-6 few TRBD1 TRBV7-2 CASSLQTGGNSPLHF TGTGCCAGCAGCTTACAGACAGGGGGTAATTCACCCCTCCACTTT
TRBJ1-2 once TRBD1 TRBV3-1/TRBV3-2 CASSLGWDSNYGYTF TGTGCCAGCAGCTTAGGGTGGGACAGTAACTATGGCTACACCTTC